This is a list of T cell receptor beta chains from one sample in a study of blood T cell repertoires in COVID-19. Produced via immunoSEQ multiplex PCR; TCRdb's table is partial and in-frame only. The sample has about 210,000 clones; roughly four fifths are singletons. The sequenced sample consisted of peripheral blood. The receptors here all came from a woman aged 40 to 55 with acute or convalescent COVID-19. Both conserved end residues are part of each CDR3. D genes are given only for firm matches. The listing skips clone size in some rows; elsewhere it reads once, few, many or a size class.

v_gene,d_gene,abundance,j_gene,CDR3nt,CDR3aa
TRBV30,-,few,TRBJ1-4,TGTGCCTGGAGTTTGGGCACTGGCGAAAAACTGTTTTTT,CAWSLGTGEKLFF
TRBV6-1,-,-,TRBJ2-1,TGTGCCAGCAGTGAAGCGGGCGGGTTTGATGAGCAGTTCTTC,CASSEAGGFDEQFF
TRBV24-1,-,-,TRBJ2-3,TGTGCCACCAGTGACCCTGGTCAGGGCGGCACAGATACGCAGTATTTT,CATSDPGQGGTDTQYF
TRBV2,TRBD1,-,TRBJ1-2,TGTGCCAGCAGCCTCCGGACAGGGCCGCGTGGCTACACCTTC,CASSLRTGPRGYTF
TRBV9,-,-,TRBJ1-1,TGTGCCAGCAGCCCGAGAGGGGGAACTGAAGCTTTCTTT,CASSPRGGTEAFF
TRBV6-4,-,-,TRBJ1-2,TGTGCCAGCAGTGCAGCGGGGGGGATCGACTATGGCTACACCTTC,CASSAAGGIDYGYTF
TRBV6-2/TRBV6-3,-,-,TRBJ2-5,TGTGCCAGCAGTTACCGAGGTCAAGCCCAAGAGACCCAGTACTTC,CASSYRGQAQETQYF
TRBV25-1,-,-,TRBJ2-5,TGTGCCAGCAGTGAATCGAGGTACCAAGAGACCCAGTACTTC,CASSESRYQETQYF
TRBV11-2,-,-,TRBJ2-7,TGTGCCAGCAGCTTAGACCCGACAGGCCCGCGCTCCTACGAGCAGTACTTC,CASSLDPTGPRSYEQYF
TRBV12-5,TRBD1,-,TRBJ1-1,TGTGCTAGTGGTCCTGGGACAGGTGGGGCTGAAGCTTTCTTT,CASGPGTGGAEAFF
TRBV11-2,-,-,TRBJ1-5,TGTGCCAGCAGCTTAGAAGGGGGGGCCGGGCAGCCCCAGCATTTT,CASSLEGGAGQPQHF
TRBV5-5,-,-,TRBJ1-2,TGTGCCAGCAGCTTGGATCTATCGTATGGCTACACCTTC,CASSLDLSYGYTF
TRBV27,TRBD1,-,TRBJ1-1,TGTGCCAGCCATTACAGGGGAGCGAACACTGAAGCTTTCTTT,CASHYRGANTEAFF
TRBV29-1,TRBD1,-,TRBJ2-7,TGCAGCGGGCAGACAGGGTACGAGCAGTACTTC,CSGQTGYEQYF
TRBV10-2,TRBD1,-,TRBJ1-1,TGCGCCAGCAGAGGGACAGGGGCCACTGAAGCTTTCTTT,CASRGTGATEAFF